This is a list of T cell receptor beta chains from one sample in a study of blood T cell repertoires in COVID-19. Clones were read by immunoSEQ multiplex PCR, and TCRdb kept only the in-frame ones, dropping some. The table shows 130,000 or so clones, with approximately 88% occurring only once. The material sequenced was peripheral blood. These receptors all stem from a woman of 80 years or more with acute or convalescent COVID-19. The CDR3 runs from the conserved cysteine through the conserved F or W. A D gene is named only where the DNA matches it firmly. The size of a clone is reported for some rows only, either as once, few or many, or as a class for expanded clones.

TRBD1	TRBV5-6	-	TRBJ1-2	CASSLPQTGDNGYTF	TGTGCCAGCAGCTTGCCCCAGACAGGGGACAACGGCTACACCTTC
TRBD1	TRBV3-1/TRBV3-2	-	TRBJ1-2	CASSPRGGQGYDYGYTF	TGTGCCAGCAGCCCCCGGGGCGGACAGGGGTATGACTATGGCTACACCTTC
TRBD1	TRBV6-5	-	TRBJ1-6	CASSRQGGNSPLHF	TGTGCCAGCAGCCGACAGGGTGGTAATTCACCCCTCCACTTT
TRBD1	TRBV27	-	TRBJ2-1	CASSLRDPGQGAGEEQFF	TGTGCCAGCAGTTTAAGGGACCCGGGACAGGGGGCGGGGGAGGAGCAGTTCTTC
-	TRBV5-1	-	TRBJ1-4	CASSPGATNEKLFF	TGCGCCAGCAGCCCGGGGGCAACTAATGAAAAACTGTTTTTT
-	TRBV5-1	-	TRBJ1-4	CASRERGLANEKLFF	TGCGCCAGCAGGGAACGCGGACTCGCAAATGAAAAACTGTTTTTT
-	TRBV6-5	-	TRBJ2-7	CASSWSRPRYEQYF	TGTGCCAGCAGTTGGAGCCGGCCGAGATACGAGCAGTACTTC
-	TRBV11-2	-	TRBJ2-1	CASSIRQSSYNEQFF	TGTGCCAGCAGCATAAGACAGAGCTCCTACAATGAGCAGTTCTTC
-	TRBV20-1	-	TRBJ2-7	CSARGPYEQYF	TGCAGTGCTAGGGGGCCCTACGAGCAGTACTTC
TRBD2	TRBV7-2	-	TRBJ2-7	CASSIRTSGSDEQYF	TGTGCCAGCAGCATTCGGACTAGCGGGAGTGACGAGCAGTACTTC
-	TRBV27	once	TRBJ2-1	CASSPLPYMIHNEQFF	TGTGCCAGCAGTCCTCTCCCGTACATGATACACAATGAGCAGTTCTTC
-	TRBV19	-	TRBJ2-7	CASSIRESSSTYEQYF	TGTGCCAGTAGTATCAGGGAATCATCTTCAACCTACGAGCAGTACTTC
TRBD1	TRBV27	few	TRBJ1-6	CASSKQGAIDSPLHF	TGTGCCAGCAGTAAACAGGGGGCGATTGATTCACCCCTCCACTTT
-	TRBV7-2	-	TRBJ1-3	CASRGDRPSGNTIYF	TGTGCCAGCAGGGGTGACAGGCCCTCTGGAAACACCATATATTTT
-	TRBV29-1	-	TRBJ1-6	CSVRTEDSPLHF	TGCAGCGTACGGACAGAAGATTCACCCCTCCACTTT
TRBD1	TRBV19	-	TRBJ1-2	CASSRGTDVYGYTF	TGTGCCAGTAGTAGAGGGACAGACGTCTATGGCTACACCTTC
-	TRBV6-2/TRBV6-3	-	TRBJ1-5	CASSYSREGNQPQHF	TGTGCCAGCAGTTACTCGCGAGAGGGCAATCAGCCCCAGCATTTT
-	TRBV7-9	-	TRBJ2-1	CASSLRQDNEQFF	TGTGCCAGCAGCCTTCGACAGGACAATGAGCAGTTCTTC
TRBD1	TRBV10-3	-	TRBJ1-2	CAISDQYSQTGTYGRNYGYTF	TGTGCCATCAGTGACCAATATTCTCAGACAGGGACCTATGGCCGTAACTATGGCTACACCTTC
-	TRBV29-1	-	TRBJ1-5	CSVGWGGNQPQHF	TGCAGCGTTGGGTGGGGCGGCAATCAGCCCCAGCATTTT
TRBD2	TRBV9	-	TRBJ2-5	CASSAGLAVETQYF	TGTGCCAGCAGCGCGGGACTAGCGGTAGAGACCCAGTACTTC
TRBD1	TRBV5-1	-	TRBJ1-1	CASAPVPGQGVTEAFF	TGCGCCAGCGCTCCCGTACCGGGACAGGGCGTCACTGAAGCTTTCTTT
TRBD1	TRBV5-6	once	TRBJ2-3	CASSSRDRDTQYF	TGTGCCAGCAGCTCCAGGGACAGAGATACGCAGTATTTT
-	TRBV9	-	TRBJ1-3	CASSVVAGSSGNTIYF	TGTGCCAGCAGCGTAGTCGCAGGGTCGTCTGGAAACACCATATATTTT
-	TRBV5-1	-	TRBJ2-2	CASSPRGTGELFF	TGCGCCAGCAGCCCCAGAGGTACCGGGGAGCTGTTTTTT
TRBD2	TRBV5-4	-	TRBJ2-3	CASSWGGRPTADTQYF	TGTGCCAGCAGCTGGGGGGGACGGCCAACCGCAGATACGCAGTATTTT
-	TRBV30	-	TRBJ2-7	CAWTLGGGSYEQYF	TGTGCCTGGACCCTAGGGGGGGGCTCCTACGAGCAGTACTTC
-	TRBV5-4	-	TRBJ2-1	CASSPRLNSYNEQFF	TGTGCCAGCAGCCCGCGGCTAAACTCCTACAATGAGCAGTTCTTC
TRBD1	TRBV4-3	-	TRBJ1-1	CASSQPRDRRTHTEAFF	TGCGCCAGCAGCCAACCCCGGGACAGGCGCACCCACACTGAAGCTTTCTTT
TRBD1	TRBV6-5	once	TRBJ1-1	CASSYSEQGLVAFF	TGTGCCAGCAGTTACTCTGAACAGGGGCTGGTGGCTTTCTTT
TRBD2	TRBV19	-	TRBJ2-3	CASSIASGSQDTQYF	TGTGCCAGTAGTATAGCTAGCGGGAGTCAAGATACGCAGTATTTT
-	TRBV6-1	-	TRBJ1-2	CASSESLGRRNYGYTF	TGTGCCAGCAGTGAGAGTTTGGGCAGGCGTAACTATGGCTACACCTTC
TRBD1	TRBV15	-	TRBJ2-2	CATSRRTGDTGELFF	TGTGCCACCAGCAGGCGGACAGGGGACACCGGGGAGCTGTTTTTT
TRBD2	TRBV9	-	TRBJ2-7	CASSVGTSVYEQYF	TGTGCCAGCAGCGTGGGGACTAGCGTATACGAGCAGTACTTC
-	TRBV29-1	-	TRBJ1-2	CSVKGVGHYGYTF	TGCAGCGTGAAGGGGGTTGGTCACTATGGCTACACCTTC
-	TRBV25-1	-	TRBJ1-2	CASSEQGYGYTF	TGTGCCAGCAGTGAACAGGGCTATGGCTACACCTTC
-	TRBV9	-	TRBJ2-1	CASSVGSTYNEQFF	TGTGCCAGCAGCGTAGGGAGTACCTACAATGAGCAGTTCTTC
TRBD1	TRBV29-1	-	TRBJ1-2	CSVDSDRGVGNYGYTF	TGCAGCGTTGATAGTGACAGGGGAGTCGGTAACTATGGCTACACCTTC
TRBD2	TRBV10-3	-	TRBJ2-1	CAIRPGLAGNEQFF	TGTGCCATCAGACCGGGACTAGCGGGCAATGAGCAGTTCTTC
TRBD1	TRBV19	-	TRBJ2-5	CASSPSRQGQETQYF	TGTGCCAGTAGTCCCTCGAGACAGGGACAAGAGACCCAGTACTTC
TRBD2	TRBV15	-	TRBJ2-2	CATSRVLAGVSTGELFF	TGTGCCACCAGCAGAGTACTAGCGGGAGTAAGCACCGGGGAGCTGTTTTTT
TRBD1	TRBV5-5	-	TRBJ1-3	CASSTGTRQGILPGNTIYF	TGTGCCAGCAGTACGGGAACGAGACAGGGGATTCTTCCTGGAAACACCATATATTTT
TRBD1	TRBV6-5	-	TRBJ1-6	CASSPMDRANSPLHF	TGTGCCAGCAGCCCCATGGACAGGGCGAATTCACCCCTCCACTTT
-	TRBV7-2	-	TRBJ1-5	CASSLGQPNQPQHF	TGTGCCAGCAGCTTAGGACAGCCCAATCAGCCCCAGCATTTT
TRBD1	TRBV7-2	-	TRBJ1-3	CASSLTGTGLLSGNTIYF	TGTGCCAGCAGCCTTACCGGGACAGGCCTACTCTCTGGAAACACCATATATTTT
TRBD1	TRBV7-2	-	TRBJ1-3	CASSLDRGGNTIYF	TGTGCCAGCAGCCTGGACAGGGGTGGAAACACCATATATTTT
TRBD1	TRBV18	-	TRBJ2-7	CASSPNRDRVHEQYF	TGTGCCAGCTCACCGAACCGGGACAGGGTCCACGAGCAGTACTTC
TRBD1	TRBV19	once	TRBJ1-2	CASSGDRGRDYGYTF	TGTGCCAGTAGTGGGGACAGGGGACGGGACTATGGCTACACCTTC
-	TRBV10-2	-	TRBJ1-3	CASSDRGGNTIYF	TGCGCCAGCAGTGACAGGGGTGGAAACACCATATATTTT
TRBD1	TRBV11-2	once	TRBJ2-3	CASSSRDRTGTDTQYF	TGTGCCAGCAGCTCCAGGGACAGGACGGGAACAGATACGCAGTATTTT
-	TRBV30	-	TRBJ2-7	CAWSWAGPYEQYF	TGTGCCTGGAGTTGGGCAGGGCCCTACGAGCAGTACTTC
-	TRBV11-2	-	TRBJ2-1	CASSLVVSRYNEQFF	TGTGCCAGCAGCTTAGTGGTATCCCGGTACAATGAGCAGTTCTTC
TRBD1	TRBV4-3	once	TRBJ2-7	CASSQDRIGQGTSYEQYF	TGCGCCAGCAGCCAAGATCGAATAGGACAGGGGACCTCCTACGAGCAGTACTTC
-	TRBV6-2/TRBV6-3	-	TRBJ1-1	CASSYVQNTEAFF	TGTGCCAGCAGTTACGTACAGAACACTGAAGCTTTCTTT
TRBD2	TRBV9	-	TRBJ2-2	CASSLLAAGGNTGELFF	TGTGCCAGCAGCCTCTTGGCAGCGGGAGGGAACACCGGGGAGCTGTTTTTT
TRBD1	TRBV7-9	-	TRBJ1-5	CASSRKDREGNQPQHF	TGTGCCAGCAGCCGGAAGGACAGGGAAGGCAATCAGCCCCAGCATTTT
TRBD1	TRBV7-2	-	TRBJ1-5	CASSLNAGGGQPQHF	TGTGCCAGCAGCTTAAATGCAGGGGGAGGACAGCCCCAGCATTTT
-	TRBV10-3	-	TRBJ1-2	CAISEPRGIYGYTF	TGTGCCATCAGTGAGCCCCGAGGAATCTATGGCTACACCTTC
-	TRBV4-3	-	TRBJ1-5	CASSQDLGDHQPQHF	TGCGCCAGCAGCCAAGATCTAGGCGATCATCAGCCCCAGCATTTT
TRBD1	TRBV18	-	TRBJ1-1	CASSETGRGTEAFF	TGTGCCAGCTCAGAGACAGGGAGAGGCACTGAAGCTTTCTTT